Each of the 25 T cell receptor beta chains below was sequenced from the same sample in a study of shared clonotypes between healthy human individuals (dated by TCRdb to between 2020 and 2021). Library construction relied on the immunoSEQ multiplex PCR assay. As stored in TCRdb, this immuneACCESS dataset retains in-frame rearrangements with V and J assigned. A fraction of the clones does not appear; measured against another copy, unresolved V genes explain less than half of the discrepancy, and the remainder lacks a known reason. The sample table lists 980,000 or so clones, over 75% of them with a count of one. Together, the top ten hold approximately 1.5% of the sample. The sample was memory CD4+ T cells sorted from blood. The intended sense of this specimen's cell subset or site label: CD45RA-negative fraction. The receptor set was obtained from a man between 18 and 35 years old in good health.

V and J are TRBV14 and TRBJ2-7; tentative D call: TRBD2 (5 bases). Between the trimmed V and J ends, which lost 6 bases and 0 bases, there was a span of 15 bases. The CDR3 is 15 amino acids. In germline, CDR1 is SGHDN, CDR2 FVKESK. The CDR3 coding sequence is TGTGCCAGCAGTCAGTACCTAGCCCTCTCCTACGAGCAGTACTTC. Amino acid sequence: CASSQYLALSYEQYF.

The V call is TRBV28, the J call TRBJ1-1; D may be TRBD1 (5 bases). V was clipped by 6 bases and J by 7 bases, with 15 bases between them. The CDR3 spans 13 residues. Germline V gene sequence: CDR1 MDHEN, CDR2 SYDVKM. This CDR3 is CASRGPSEGEAFF. CDR3 coding DNA: TGTGCCAGCAGGGGACCTAGCGAGGGTGAAGCTTTCTTT.

This clone was counted only a few times. The J gene is TRBJ1-2, the V gene TRBV28; no definite D call. V was shortened by 5 bases and J by 8 bases, with 18 bases between the two germline ends. The length of the CDR3 is 14 residues. Germline V gene data show CDR1 as MDHEN and CDR2 as SYDVKM. This CDR3 is CASSLRTASQGYTF. CDR3 coding DNA: TGTGCCAGCAGTCTTAGGACTGCTAGCCAGGGCTACACCTTC.

The chain links TRBV27 to TRBJ1-1; D not resolved. There are 12 residues in the CDR3. CDR1 is MNHEY and CDR2 is SMNVEV in the germline V gene (reference sequence). Trimming removed 6 bases at V and 4 bases at J, with 9 bases between. CDR3 DNA sequence: TGTGCCAGCAGAAGGGTGGGCACTGAAGCTTTCTTT. Translation: CASRRVGTEAFF.

This CDR3 is CASSSGGLWEQYF. The CDR3 DNA reads as TGTGCCAGCAGTTCCGGCGGTTTGTGGGAGCAGTACTTC. The rearrangement joins TRBV27 to TRBJ2-7; D gene uncertain. The CDR3 totals 13 residues. Germline loops: CDR1 MNHEY, CDR2 SMNVEV (reference sequence). V was trimmed by 4 bases and J by 7 bases, leaving 14 bases between them.

The chain couples TRBV5-4 to TRBJ2-5; maybe TRBD2 (6 bases). V was pared by 3 bases and J by 1 base, with 10 bases between. The CDR3 length is 14 residues. Looked up from germline, CDR1 is SGHNT and CDR2 is YYREEE (reference sequence). The CDR3 region has the DNA TGTGCCAGCAGCTCGGGACTGGGCCAAGAGACCCAGTACTTC. Its protein product is CASSSGLGQETQYF.

This clone was seen a few times. The genes are TRBV30 and TRBJ1-6; weak D call: TRBD1 (5 bases). Germline V gene data show CDR1 as GTSNPN and CDR2 as SVGIG (reference sequence). Trimming removed 4 bases from V and 10 bases from J, with 17 bases in between. The CDR3 is 14 residues long. CDR3 DNA: TGTGCCTGGACCAGAGGGCAGGGCAGGTCACCCCTCCACTTT. Translated, it gives CAWTRGQGRSPLHF.

The chain recombines TRBV5-1 with TRBJ2-7, with TRBD1 identical over 8 bases. Germline V gives CDR1 SGHRS, CDR2 YFSETQ. The junction had 7 bases not matched to a gene; V was cut back by 3 bases and J by 2 bases. The CDR3 sequence is 15 residues long. The CDR3 here is CASSYTGQGAYEQYF. In DNA form, the CDR3 reads TGCGCCAGCAGCTACACCGGACAGGGAGCCTACGAGCAGTACTTC. Supplemented by reference TRBV5-1 and TRBJ2-7, the full variable domain reads KAGVTQTPRYLIKTRGQQVTLSCSPISGHRSVSWYQQTPGQGLQFLFEYFSETQRNKGNFPGRFSGRQFSNSRSEMNVSTLELGDSALYLCASSYTGQGAYEQYFGPGTRLTVT.

This sequence joins TRBV5-5 and TRBJ1-2; no reliable D call. V lost 2 bases and J lost 9, with 11 bases in between. The CDR3 runs to 12 residues. Germline values: CDR1 SGHKS, CDR2 YYEKEE (reference sequence). The CDR3 protein is CASSLEGLSYTF. For the CDR3, the DNA is TGTGCCAGCAGCTTAGAGGGCTTGAGCTACACCTTC.

The chain joins TRBV5-4 to TRBJ2-5; D ambiguous. Germline CDR1 reads SGHNT; CDR2 reads YYREEE (reference sequence). Trimming took off 2 bases at V and 3 bases at J, with 11 bases between the two ends. This CDR3 comprises 14 residues. CDR3 in DNA: TGTGCCAGCAGCTTACTCCGGCCCGAAGAGACCCAGTACTTC. It is translated as CASSLLRPEETQYF.

The V gene is TRBV6-6, the J gene TRBJ1-2, with a weak D call TRBD1 (6 bases). V dropped 2 bases and J dropped 7 bases, with 14 bases sitting between them. The CDR3 covers 14 residues. Germline V lookup: CDR1 MNHNY, CDR2 SVGAGI (reference sequence). CDR3: CASSYLREGGGYTF. CDR3 bases: TGTGCCAGCAGTTACCTAAGGGAGGGGGGTGGCTACACCTTC.

This chain links TRBV7-8 with TRBJ2-1; TRBD2 aligns across 11 bases. The CDR3 extends over 16 amino acids. Germline V gives CDR1 SGHVS, CDR2 FQNEAQ. J lost 9 bases, V lost 1 base, and 8 bases had no gene match. CDR3 protein: CASSLGTSGGTIEQFF. The CDR3 region has the DNA TGTGCCAGCAGCTTAGGCACTAGCGGGGGTACAATTGAGCAGTTCTTC.

This chain joins TRBV28 and TRBJ2-5; D is ambiguous. This CDR3 region has 12 residues. Between the trimmed V and J ends, which lost 3 bases and 4 bases, there was a span of 6 bases. Germline V gene lookup returns CDR1 MDHEN and CDR2 SYDVKM. CDR3 residues: CASSFLGETQYF. For the CDR3, the DNA is TGTGCCAGCAGTTTCTTGGGAGAGACCCAGTACTTC.

The rearrangement joins TRBV5-6 to TRBJ2-7; TRBD2 is a possible D gene (6 bases). Trimming removed 4 bases from V and 7 bases from J, with 15 bases in between. CDR1 and CDR2 from the germline V gene are SGHDT and YYEEEE. The CDR3 is 13 amino acids. This CDR3 is CASSERLVWEQYF. DNA of the CDR3: TGTGCCAGCAGCGAACGACTAGTATGGGAGCAGTACTTC.

The chain links TRBV5-6 to TRBJ2-6; 8 bases map to TRBD1. CDR1 and CDR2 (germline): SGHDT, YYEEEE. The CDR3 runs to 18 residues. The V segment lost 5 bases and the J segment 0 bases; nucleotides outside the gene matches: 10. CDR3 sequence (DNA): TGTGCCAGCAGTTTGCTTGGGACAGGCAACTCTGGGGCCAACGTCCTGACTTTC. Protein sequence: CASSLLGTGNSGANVLTF. Looking up the rest from reference TRBV5-6 and TRBJ2-6 gives the full variable domain: DAGVTQSPTHLIKTRGQQVTLRCSPKSGHDTVSWYQQALGQGPQFIFQYYEEEERQRGNFPDRFSGHQFPNYSSELNVNALLLGDSALYLCASSLLGTGNSGANVLTFGAGSRLTVL.

The chain recombines TRBV5-6 with TRBJ2-3; 7 positions match TRBD2. V shed 4 bases and J 8 bases; nucleotides not matched to a gene: 16. Germline V gives CDR1 SGHDT, CDR2 YYEEEE. The CDR3 runs 16 residues. For the CDR3, the DNA is TGTGCCAGCAGCGGGGGGAACCGGGACTATTTTGTTACGCAGTATTTT. Its protein product is CASSGGNRDYFVTQYF.

In its sample, this clone was seen a few times. The same CDR3 is also encoded by other DNA sequences in this sample. The chain couples TRBV14 to TRBJ2-5, with 7 bases aligning to TRBD1. Germline values: CDR1 SGHDN, CDR2 FVKESK. V was clipped by 4 bases and J by 4 bases; unmatched bases: 9. This CDR3 is built from 15 residues. CDR3 nucleotides: TGTGCCAGCAGCCCCAGACAGGGAGTGGGAGAGACCCAGTACTTC. Translation: CASSPRQGVGETQYF.

This chain uses TRBV9 with TRBJ1-1, with 7 bases that match TRBD1. Germline V CDR1 and CDR2: SGDLS, YYNGEE. Trimming at V came to 3 bases and at J to 5 bases, leaving 4 bases not matched to a gene. This CDR3 is 13 amino acids long. The chain's CDR3 is CASSATTGTEAFF. The DNA of the CDR3 is TGTGCCAGCAGCGCCACGACAGGGACTGAAGCTTTCTTT.

The chain couples TRBV11-2 to TRBJ1-1; D not resolved. V lost 3 bases to trimming and J lost 0 bases, with 11 bases between them. Germline V lookup: CDR1 SGHAT, CDR2 FQNNGV. The CDR3 is 15 amino acids. For the CDR3, the DNA is TGTGCCAGCAGCTTTGGTCAGGCTATGAACACTGAAGCTTTCTTT. It yields the protein CASSFGQAMNTEAFF. The full variable domain, in which reference TRBV11-2 and TRBJ1-1 provide the parts outside the CDR3, is EAGVAQSPRYKIIEKRQSVAFWCNPISGHATLYWYQQILGQGPKLLIQFQNNGVVDDSQLPKDRFSAERLKGVDSTLKIQPAKLEDSAVYLCASSFGQAMNTEAFFGQGTRLTVV.

The chain employs TRBV19 and TRBJ2-2, with D tentatively TRBD2 (6 bases). The CDR3 spans 14 residues. The germline CDR1 and CDR2 sequences are LNHDA and SQIVND (reference sequence). Trimming shortened V by 4 bases and J by 7 bases, and 13 bases separated the two germline ends. The CDR3 sequence: CASSSRLEGGELFF. The CDR3 DNA sequence: TGTGCCAGTAGTAGTCGACTAGAGGGCGGGGAGCTGTTTTTT. Together with reference TRBV19 and TRBJ2-2, the CDR3 gives the full variable domain: DGGITQSPKYLFRKEGQNVTLSCEQNLNHDAMYWYRQDPGQGLRLIYYSQIVNDFQKGDIAEGYSVSREKKESFPLTVTSAQKNPTAFYLCASSSRLEGGELFFGEGSRLTVL.

The sample holds a few counts of this clone. This chain links TRBV14 with TRBJ1-3; weak D call: TRBD1 (6 bases). Germline V gene sequence: CDR1 SGHDN, CDR2 FVKESK. The V end was cut by 1 base, the J end by 3 bases, with 10 bases between. This CDR3 region has 15 residues. The CDR3 nucleotides read TGTGCCAGCAGCCAAGCAACAGGGTTTGGAAACACCATATATTTT. Encoded protein: CASSQATGFGNTIYF.

This clone was detected only a few times. The genes are TRBV5-6 and TRBJ2-5; the D is unclear. Germline V gene data show CDR1 as SGHDT and CDR2 as YYEEEE. V gave up 0 bases and J gave up 7 bases, with 4 bases separating them. The CDR3 consists of 11 residues. In DNA form, the CDR3 reads TGTGCCAGCAGCTTGGGGCGGACCCAGTACTTC. Its protein product is CASSLGRTQYF.

CDR3 nucleotides: TGTGCCAGCAGACCCGACAGGGGGCTGGGGAATCAGCCCCAGCATTTT. Translating it yields CASRPDRGLGNQPQHF. The chain combines TRBV28 with TRBJ1-5, with TRBD1 identical over 10 bases. From germline, CDR1 is MDHEN and CDR2 SYDVKM. The CDR3 runs to 16 residues. Trimming took 6 bases from V and 4 from J; bases not matched to a gene: 9.

The rearrangement links TRBV18 to TRBJ2-7; the D gene could be TRBD1 or TRBD2 (5 bases each). CDR1 and CDR2 (germline): KGHSH, LQKENI. Trimming left V 4 bases short and J 4 bases short, with 11 bases between. This CDR3 comprises 13 residues. DNA of the CDR3: TGTGCCAGCTCACGGGACGGGAAGTACGAGCAGTACTTC. Protein product: CASSRDGKYEQYF.

About this clone: Since a much larger clone is just one base distant, this may be a read error. J is TRBJ2-1 and V is TRBV6-5; D gene ambiguous. This CDR3 contains 11 residues. Germline CDR1 is MNHEY and CDR2 is SVGAGI. The V gene lost 8 bases and the J gene lost 2 bases, with 4 bases spanning the gap. CDR3 region: CASRTYNEQFF. The CDR3 DNA reads TGTGCCAGCCGGACCTACAATGAGCAGTTCTTC.